The rows below give T cell receptor beta chains drawn from one sample of a study of T cell responses to AZD1222 COVID-19 vaccine. Here immunoSEQ multiplex PCR was the method, and the copy in TCRdb shows in-frame clones only, minus some. The data show over 45,000 clones, 80% to 90% seen once. The material was peripheral blood, obtained on day 0 of AZD1222 vaccination. The source of these receptors is an adult in good health. Each CDR3 is given with its conserved first and last residue. Each record gives: D gene, clone size, J gene, V gene, CDR3 DNA, CDR3 protein. D genes are given only for firm matches. Clone size, where shown, is once, few, many, or a class for clones that have expanded.

D gene: TRBD1
clone size: -
J gene: TRBJ1-5
V gene: TRBV19
CDR3 DNA: TGTGCCAGTAGTATGACAGGGAGTGTCAATCAGCCCCAGCATTTT
CDR3 protein: CASSMTGSVNQPQHF

D gene: -
clone size: -
J gene: TRBJ1-6
V gene: TRBV2
CDR3 DNA: TGTGCCAGCAGGCAGGGAGGATCACCCCTCCACTTT
CDR3 protein: CASRQGGSPLHF

D gene: -
clone size: -
J gene: TRBJ1-6
V gene: TRBV6-1
CDR3 DNA: TGTGCCAGCAGTGAACCGAATCTTTACGGGGGCGGTAATTCACCCCTCCACTTT
CDR3 protein: CASSEPNLYGGGNSPLHF

D gene: -
clone size: -
J gene: TRBJ2-1
V gene: TRBV11-3
CDR3 DNA: TGTGCCAGCAGCTTGGGCAGGGCTAACGATGAGCAGTTCTTC
CDR3 protein: CASSLGRANDEQFF

D gene: -
clone size: -
J gene: TRBJ1-1
V gene: TRBV2
CDR3 DNA: TGTGCCAGCAGTGCGCACCGGGGGAACACTGAAGCTTTCTTT
CDR3 protein: CASSAHRGNTEAFF

D gene: -
clone size: -
J gene: TRBJ2-1
V gene: TRBV24-1
CDR3 DNA: TGTGCCACCAGTGACCCCGTCCCATTTAGCCTAGCCAATGAGCAGTTCTTC
CDR3 protein: CATSDPVPFSLANEQFF

D gene: TRBD1
clone size: -
J gene: TRBJ2-7
V gene: TRBV27
CDR3 DNA: TGTGCCAGCAGTTTGGACAGGAATTCCTACGAGCAGTACTTC
CDR3 protein: CASSLDRNSYEQYF

D gene: TRBD1
clone size: few
J gene: TRBJ2-2
V gene: TRBV5-1
CDR3 DNA: TGCGCCAGCAGCTCCCGGACAGGGAACACCGGGGAGCTGTTTTTT
CDR3 protein: CASSSRTGNTGELFF

D gene: -
clone size: -
J gene: TRBJ1-1
V gene: TRBV4-2
CDR3 DNA: TGTGCCAGCAGCATTGACAGGTCCGAGAACACTGAAGCTTTCTTT
CDR3 protein: CASSIDRSENTEAFF

D gene: TRBD2
clone size: -
J gene: TRBJ2-1
V gene: TRBV4-2
CDR3 DNA: TGTGCCAGCAGCCCAAGGATGGGACTAGCGGCGTACAATGAGCAGTTCTTC
CDR3 protein: CASSPRMGLAAYNEQFF

D gene: TRBD1
clone size: -
J gene: TRBJ1-2
V gene: TRBV28
CDR3 DNA: TGTGCCAGCGCCTCACACGGACAGGGCGCTAACTATGGCTACACCTTC
CDR3 protein: CASASHGQGANYGYTF

D gene: TRBD1
clone size: few
J gene: TRBJ1-2
V gene: TRBV28
CDR3 DNA: TGTGCCAGCAGTTCAGGACAGGTGCGAGGCTACACCTTC
CDR3 protein: CASSSGQVRGYTF

D gene: TRBD1
clone size: -
J gene: TRBJ1-5
V gene: TRBV19
CDR3 DNA: TGTGCCAGTAGTAGACAGGGGGCTTTTCAGCCCCAGCATTTT
CDR3 protein: CASSRQGAFQPQHF

D gene: TRBD1
clone size: medium-sized
J gene: TRBJ1-6
V gene: TRBV10-2
CDR3 DNA: TGCGCCAGCAGGACAGGACAGGGGGATTCACCCCTCCACTTT
CDR3 protein: CASRTGQGDSPLHF

D gene: TRBD1
clone size: -
J gene: TRBJ1-3
V gene: TRBV4-2
CDR3 DNA: TGTGCCAGCAGCCACGGACAGGGAATAACTGGAAACACCATATATTTT
CDR3 protein: CASSHGQGITGNTIYF

D gene: TRBD1
clone size: -
J gene: TRBJ2-7
V gene: TRBV6-5
CDR3 DNA: TGTGCCAGCAAACCTACAGGGGTATCCTACGAGCAGTACTTC
CDR3 protein: CASKPTGVSYEQYF

D gene: -
clone size: -
J gene: TRBJ2-2
V gene: TRBV7-8
CDR3 DNA: TGTGCCAGCAGCCGGCTCTCGGGCGGGGAGCTGTTTTTT
CDR3 protein: CASSRLSGGELFF

D gene: TRBD1
clone size: -
J gene: TRBJ1-1
V gene: TRBV3-1/TRBV3-2
CDR3 DNA: TGTGCCAGCAGCCCGCGACAGGGATATAACACTGAAGCTTTCTTT
CDR3 protein: CASSPRQGYNTEAFF

D gene: -
clone size: -
J gene: TRBJ1-1
V gene: TRBV9
CDR3 DNA: TGTGCCAGCAGCGGTTCAGGGATTGAAGCTTTCTTT
CDR3 protein: CASSGSGIEAFF

D gene: -
clone size: -
J gene: TRBJ2-5
V gene: TRBV25-1
CDR3 DNA: TGTGCCAGCAGTGACCCGAGGGGGGCGGGAGAGACCCAGTACTTC
CDR3 protein: CASSDPRGAGETQYF

D gene: -
clone size: once
J gene: TRBJ1-1
V gene: TRBV11-2
CDR3 DNA: TGTGCCAGCAGCTTAGGGAGCAGGGGGAACACTGAAGCTTTCTTT
CDR3 protein: CASSLGSRGNTEAFF

D gene: -
clone size: -
J gene: TRBJ1-5
V gene: TRBV27
CDR3 DNA: TGTGCCAGCAGTTTGTCGTCTTATAGCAATCAGCCCCAGCATTTT
CDR3 protein: CASSLSSYSNQPQHF

D gene: TRBD1
clone size: -
J gene: TRBJ2-2
V gene: TRBV5-1
CDR3 DNA: TGCGCCAGCAGGTTCACAGGGGGCGCTTCAGGGGAGCTGTTTTTT
CDR3 protein: CASRFTGGASGELFF

D gene: -
clone size: -
J gene: TRBJ1-3
V gene: TRBV2
CDR3 DNA: TGTGCCAGCAGTGTTGGCACCTCTGGAAACACCATATATTTT
CDR3 protein: CASSVGTSGNTIYF